This TCR beta chain comes out of a study of blood T cell repertoires in COVID-19. Study-level background: Sample material is recorded as cDNA or gDNA derived from T cells, B-cell-depleted T cells, or PBMCs.

Participant reports of clinical history set cohort assignment. Worth noting for this clone: Other DNA sequences from this sample encode an identical CDR3 as well.

Measured with immunoSEQ multiplex PCR; TCRdb has only the in-frame clones, and not every one. This sample has about 380,000 clones, with 80% to 90% found just once. This TCR derives from a man under 40 who had recovered from COVID-19. Input material: PBMCs or T cells enriched from blood (not recorded which).

The CDR3 nucleotides read TGTGCCAGCTCACCACAGGGAGCCGGGGAGCTGTTTTTT. This sequence encodes CASSPQGAGELFF. The chain links TRBV18 to TRBJ2-2, with D tentatively TRBD2 (5 bases). Germline V CDR1 and CDR2: KGHSH, LQKENI. V was shortened by 1 base and J by 6 bases, with 6 bases between the two germline ends. The CDR3 spans 13 residues.